This is a list of T cell receptor beta chains from one sample in a study of Ad26.COV2.S vaccination and SARS-CoV-2 variants. Generated by immunoSEQ multiplex PCR, the TCRdb table keeps only in-frame clones and is missing some. The top ten hold around 4.5% of the sample, which has around 450,000 clones, roughly 87% seen once. The sequenced sample was peripheral blood, obtained in a trial of Ad26.COV2.S vaccine versus placebo. The receptor source for this set is a person between 18 and 59 years old who received the Ad26.COV2.S COVID-19 vaccine or a placebo. Each CDR3 is given with its conserved first and last residue. The D gene is left open where the match is weak. Some rows mark clone size as missing; the rest say once, few, many or name a class of expanded clone.

d_call clone_size j_call v_call cdr3_aa cdr3_nt
NA NA TRBJ2-1 TRBV2 CASSEWGQTLGEQFF TGTGCCAGCAGTGAATGGGGGCAGACATTGGGTGAGCAGTTCTTC
NA NA TRBJ1-1 TRBV18 CASSSGLGDTEAFF TGTGCCAGCTCATCGGGACTGGGGGACACTGAAGCTTTCTTT
NA NA TRBJ2-7 TRBV28 CATSPGDSYEQYF TGTGCCACCTCCCCGGGAGATTCCTACGAGCAGTACTTC
TRBD1 NA TRBJ1-5 TRBV27 CASSLFFQGASNQPQHF TGTGCCAGCAGTTTATTCTTCCAGGGGGCAAGCAATCAGCCCCAGCATTTT
NA NA TRBJ2-1 TRBV28 CASSDDWVDEQFF TGTGCCAGCAGTGATGACTGGGTGGATGAGCAGTTCTTC
NA NA TRBJ2-7 TRBV7-2 CASSLVLHYEQYF TGTGCCAGCAGCTTAGTGTTGCATTACGAGCAGTACTTC
TRBD2 NA TRBJ2-3 TRBV28 CASSPQTLLAGVGFTQYF TGTGCCAGCAGTCCCCAAACCCTTCTAGCGGGAGTGGGGTTTACGCAGTATTTT
TRBD1 NA TRBJ2-1 TRBV19 CASSIGGQGVANEQFF TGTGCCAGTAGTATAGGGGGACAGGGCGTGGCCAATGAGCAGTTCTTC
NA NA TRBJ2-7 TRBV7-3 CASSIGGNYEQYF TGTGCCAGCAGCATAGGAGGAAACTACGAGCAGTACTTC
TRBD2 NA TRBJ2-1 TRBV4-2 CASSQEETSGYNEQFF TGTGCCAGCAGCCAAGAGGAGACTAGCGGCTACAATGAGCAGTTCTTC
NA once TRBJ2-3 TRBV27 CASSYSLGTAILDTQYF TGTGCCAGCAGTTACTCTCTGGGGACCGCGATTCTGGATACGCAGTATTTT
NA NA TRBJ1-3 TRBV5-6 CASVRGPGNTIYF TGTGCCAGCGTTAGAGGCCCAGGAAACACCATATATTTT
TRBD2 NA TRBJ2-5 TRBV5-3 CARSALAGVPNGGETQYF TGTGCCAGAAGCGCACTAGCGGGAGTGCCCAATGGGGGGGAGACCCAGTACTTC
NA NA TRBJ1-5 TRBV5-4 CASSFRSNQPQHF TGTGCCAGCAGCTTCAGGAGCAATCAGCCCCAGCATTTT
NA NA TRBJ1-1 TRBV29-1 CSVERDRPTEAFF TGCAGCGTTGAGAGGGACCGTCCCACTGAAGCTTTCTTT
NA few TRBJ1-2 TRBV11-2 CASSPDMQGQGYTF TGTGCCAGCAGCCCCGATATGCAGGGCCAGGGCTACACCTTC
NA NA TRBJ1-2 TRBV28 CASSSPGDGGYTF TGTGCCAGCAGTTCCCCAGGAGATGGTGGCTACACCTTC
TRBD1 NA TRBJ1-1 TRBV9 CASSVGGQLNTEAFF TGTGCCAGCAGCGTAGGGGGACAGCTGAACACTGAAGCTTTCTTT
NA NA TRBJ2-3 TRBV18 CASSLLAGSPFTDTQYF TGTGCCAGCTCACTATTAGCCGGGAGTCCCTTCACAGATACGCAGTATTTT
NA NA TRBJ2-7 TRBV3-1/TRBV3-2 CASSQSIWGPYYEQYF TGTGCCAGCAGCCAATCAATATGGGGGCCATACTACGAGCAGTACTTC
TRBD2 once TRBJ2-7 TRBV2 CASSEGITSGRPYEQYF TGTGCCAGCAGTGAAGGGATCACTAGCGGGAGGCCTTACGAGCAGTACTTC
NA NA TRBJ1-2 TRBV7-9 CASSFSGGYTF TGTGCCAGCAGCTTCAGCGGTGGCTACACCTTC
NA NA TRBJ2-7 TRBV12-5 CASGWPPSVGYEQYF TGTGCTAGTGGTTGGCCCCCCAGCGTTGGCTACGAGCAGTACTTC
TRBD1 NA TRBJ2-7 TRBV27 CASSLLWGQGAEQYF TGTGCCAGCAGTTTATTATGGGGACAGGGGGCTGAGCAGTACTTC
NA NA TRBJ1-5 TRBV6-6 CASSYSRYSNQPQHF TGTGCCAGCAGTTACTCCCGGTATAGCAATCAGCCCCAGCATTTT
NA NA TRBJ2-1 TRBV27 CASSLTQVLRYNEQFF TGTGCCAGCAGTCTTACCCAGGTGCTCAGATACAATGAGCAGTTCTTC
TRBD1 NA TRBJ2-7 TRBV7-6 CASSLGTAFYEQYF TGTGCCAGCAGCTTGGGGACAGCCTTCTACGAGCAGTACTTC
NA once TRBJ1-1 TRBV27 CASSPKGTEAFF TGTGCCAGCAGCCCCAAGGGCACTGAAGCTTTCTTT
NA NA TRBJ1-1 TRBV6-2/TRBV6-3 CASSLWADAMNTEAFF TGTGCCAGCAGTCTTTGGGCGGACGCGATGAACACTGAAGCTTTCTTT
TRBD2 NA TRBJ2-1 TRBV5-5 CASRIGTSGSSYNEQFF TGTGCCAGCAGGATTGGGACTAGCGGAAGCTCCTACAATGAGCAGTTCTTC
NA NA TRBJ2-7 TRBV5-5 CASSLVGENSYEQYF TGTGCCAGCAGCTTGGTGGGGGAAAATTCCTACGAGCAGTACTTC
NA NA TRBJ2-6 TRBV20-1 CSASPPSSGANVLTF TGCAGTGCTAGTCCCCCCAGTTCTGGGGCCAACGTCCTGACTTTC
TRBD1 NA TRBJ2-7 TRBV7-9 CASSLGTGSSYEQYF TGTGCCAGCAGCCTAGGGACAGGGAGCTCCTACGAGCAGTACTTC
TRBD1 once TRBJ1-2 TRBV28 CASSPGQGQGYTF TGTGCCAGCAGCCCCGGACAGGGGCAGGGCTACACCTTC
TRBD2 once TRBJ2-5 TRBV5-4 CASSSGTSGARGTQYF TGTGCCAGCAGCTCCGGGACTAGCGGGGCCCGTGGGACCCAGTACTTC
TRBD2 NA TRBJ2-1 TRBV28 CASSSSGWTYNEQFF TGTGCCAGCAGTTCTAGCGGGTGGACCTACAATGAGCAGTTCTTC
NA NA TRBJ1-6 TRBV7-9 CASSLGRSFNSPLHF TGTGCCAGCAGCTTAGGGAGGTCTTTTAATTCACCCCTCCACTTT
NA NA TRBJ1-1 TRBV28 CASRSGDRNTEAFF TGTGCCAGCAGATCAGGGGATAGGAACACTGAAGCTTTCTTT
NA NA TRBJ1-2 TRBV4-3 CASSQEPDSANYGYTF TGCGCCAGCAGCCAAGAACCGGACAGTGCTAACTATGGCTACACCTTC
NA NA TRBJ1-2 TRBV29-1 CSVEASRVRGYTF TGCAGCGTTGAAGCCAGTCGTGTGAGGGGCTACACCTTC
NA NA TRBJ1-2 TRBV30 CAWSVSGLSYGYTF TGTGCCTGGAGTGTCTCAGGGCTCAGCTATGGCTACACCTTC
NA NA TRBJ2-5 TRBV4-1 CASSWTAQETQYF TGCGCCAGCAGCTGGACAGCTCAAGAGACCCAGTACTTC
NA NA TRBJ2-7 TRBV9 CASSGREGEQYF TGTGCCAGCAGCGGCCGCGAGGGCGAGCAGTACTTC
NA NA TRBJ1-4 TRBV19 CASSIRGQYNEKLFF TGTGCCAGTAGTATACGAGGCCAGTATAATGAAAAACTGTTTTTT
TRBD1 NA TRBJ1-4 TRBV7-8 CASSFLRGTVNEKLFF TGTGCCAGCAGCTTCCTACGCGGGACAGTTAATGAAAAACTGTTTTTT
TRBD1 few TRBJ1-1 TRBV28 CASSLTGPNTEAFF TGTGCCAGCAGTCTGACAGGGCCGAACACTGAAGCTTTCTTT
TRBD2 NA TRBJ2-1 TRBV7-3 CASRGAGTSGRGEQFF TGTGCCAGCAGGGGAGCCGGGACTAGCGGGAGAGGTGAGCAGTTCTTC
TRBD2 NA TRBJ2-1 TRBV7-2 CASSPLLGAGGAAEQFF TGTGCCAGCAGCCCCCTCTTGGGCGCGGGAGGGGCTGCTGAGCAGTTCTTC
NA NA TRBJ2-2 TRBV18 CASSPDTGELFF TGTGCCAGCTCTCCAGACACCGGGGAGCTGTTTTTT
NA NA TRBJ1-2 TRBV19 CASKTEHNYGYTF TGTGCCAGTAAGACAGAGCACAACTATGGCTACACCTTC
TRBD2 NA TRBJ2-7 TRBV10-3 CAISDISGTYEQYF TGTGCCATCAGTGACATTAGCGGGACCTACGAGCAGTACTTC
TRBD2 NA TRBJ2-1 TRBV5-1 CASSPDLTGGRRDEQFF TGCGCCAGCAGCCCTGACCTCACGGGAGGTAGGCGGGATGAGCAGTTCTTC
NA NA TRBJ2-5 TRBV6-4 CASSDSRVEETQYF TGTGCCAGCAGTGACTCAAGGGTGGAAGAGACCCAGTACTTC
NA NA TRBJ1-3 TRBV28 CASSFRAGGGGNTIYF TGTGCCAGCAGTTTTAGAGCCGGGGGCGGTGGAAACACCATATATTTT